Below, one T cell receptor (beta chain) is given with its context. Generated by immunoSEQ multiplex PCR, the TCRdb table keeps only in-frame clones and is missing some. The sample records about 210,000 clones, around 83% being singletons. Germline values: CDR1 MNHEY, CDR2 SVGAGI. The CDR3 totals 13 residues. Deletions cut 6 bases from V and 2 bases from J, with 9 bases between. These data belong to a study of blood T cell repertoires in COVID-19. Study in general: Acute and convalescent COVID-19 samples came from the United States, Italy and Spain. PBMCs, B-cell-depleted T cells, or T cells were the source of the cDNA or gDNA that made up the material.

The TCR originated in a man aged 50 or older with active or convalescent COVID-19. The sample consisted of peripheral blood. The chain combines TRBV6-5 with TRBJ2-3, with D tentatively TRBD2 (6 bases). CDR3 nucleotides: TGTGCCAGCAGCCGGGACTTCACAGATACGCAGTATTTT. This gives the protein CASSRDFTDTQYF.